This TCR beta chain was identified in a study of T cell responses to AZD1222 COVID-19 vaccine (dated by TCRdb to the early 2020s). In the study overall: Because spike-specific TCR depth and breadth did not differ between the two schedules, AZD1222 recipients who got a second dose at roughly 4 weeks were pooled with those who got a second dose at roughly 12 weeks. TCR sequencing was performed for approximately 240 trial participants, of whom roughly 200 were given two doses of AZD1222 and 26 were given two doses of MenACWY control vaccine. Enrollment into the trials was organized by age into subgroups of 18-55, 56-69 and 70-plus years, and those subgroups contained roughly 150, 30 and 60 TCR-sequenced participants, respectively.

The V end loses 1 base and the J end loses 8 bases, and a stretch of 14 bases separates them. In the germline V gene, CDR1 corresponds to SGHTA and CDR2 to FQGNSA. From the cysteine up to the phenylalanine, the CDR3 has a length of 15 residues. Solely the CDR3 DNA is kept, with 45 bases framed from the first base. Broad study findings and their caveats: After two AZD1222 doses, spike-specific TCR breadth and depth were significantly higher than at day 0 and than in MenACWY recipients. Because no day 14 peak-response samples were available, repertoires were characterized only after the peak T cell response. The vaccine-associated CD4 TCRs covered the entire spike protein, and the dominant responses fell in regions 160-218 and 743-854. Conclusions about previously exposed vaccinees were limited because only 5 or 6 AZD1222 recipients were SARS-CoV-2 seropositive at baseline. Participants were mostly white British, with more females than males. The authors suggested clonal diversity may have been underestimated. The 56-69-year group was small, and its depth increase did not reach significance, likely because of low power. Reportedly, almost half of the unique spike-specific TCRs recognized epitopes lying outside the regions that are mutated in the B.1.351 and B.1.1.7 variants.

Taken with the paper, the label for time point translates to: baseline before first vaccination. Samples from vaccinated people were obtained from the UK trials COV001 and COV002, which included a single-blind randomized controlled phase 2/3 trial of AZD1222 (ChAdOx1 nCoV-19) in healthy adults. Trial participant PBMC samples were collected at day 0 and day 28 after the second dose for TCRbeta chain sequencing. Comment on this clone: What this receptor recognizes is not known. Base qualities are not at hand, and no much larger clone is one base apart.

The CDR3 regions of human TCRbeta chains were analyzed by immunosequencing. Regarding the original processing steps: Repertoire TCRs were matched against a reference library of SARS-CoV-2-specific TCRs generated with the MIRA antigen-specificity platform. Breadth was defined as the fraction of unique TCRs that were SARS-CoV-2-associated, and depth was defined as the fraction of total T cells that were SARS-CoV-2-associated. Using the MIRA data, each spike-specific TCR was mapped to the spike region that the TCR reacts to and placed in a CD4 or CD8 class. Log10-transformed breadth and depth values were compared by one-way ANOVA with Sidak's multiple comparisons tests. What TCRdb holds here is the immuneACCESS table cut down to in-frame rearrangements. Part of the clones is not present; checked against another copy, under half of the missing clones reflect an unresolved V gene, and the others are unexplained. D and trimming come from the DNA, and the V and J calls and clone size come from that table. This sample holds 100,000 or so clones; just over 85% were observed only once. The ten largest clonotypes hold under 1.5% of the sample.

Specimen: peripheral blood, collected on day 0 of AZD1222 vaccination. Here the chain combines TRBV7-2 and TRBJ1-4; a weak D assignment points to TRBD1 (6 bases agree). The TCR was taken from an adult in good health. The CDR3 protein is CASSLEGHTWEKLFF. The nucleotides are TGTGCCAGCAGCTTAGAGGGACATACTTGGGAAAAACTGTTTTTT.